This record looks at one T cell receptor beta chain sequence and its context. Its target is unknown. The data derive from a study of cytomegalovirus exposure and HLA in healthy donors. Study-level information: Unique TCRs numbering roughly 80 million, obtained from HLA-typed donors, made up an early data release.

The PCR made use of 60 Vbeta and 13 Jbeta primers. Repertoires were generated with immunoSEQ multiplex PCR, while TCRdb's copy carries only in-frame clones and drops some. The listing contains some 96,000 clones. This CDR3 has 14 residues. The germline V gene has CDR1 SNHLY and CDR2 FYNNEI. The V gene lost 5 bases and the J gene lost 4 bases, with 14 bases spanning the gap. Broader study findings: Earlier results showed most TCR beta V segments being productive about 90% or about 30% of the time. A later look showed TCR association rates differing by HLA locus, highest for DRB1 and lowest for HLA-C.

Healthy bone marrow donors supplied every sample. This chain links TRBV2 with TRBJ1-2; tentative D call: TRBD1 (6 bases). Sequenced input: PBMCs. This TCR was sampled from a woman in her 30s in good health and CMV-seronegative. The chain's CDR3 is CASSRDTGIYGYTF. The CDR3 DNA reads as TGTGCCAGCAGTCGAGACACAGGGATCTATGGCTACACCTTC.